These T cell receptor beta chains were read from a single sample in a study of blood T cells in healthy people across ages. TCRdb analysed the 5' RACE reads with MiXCR anew, one entry per CDR3 protein. The sample contains 1.5 million to 2 million distinct CDR3 sequences, 39% of which appear only once. What was sequenced was blood. The receptors were sampled from a human donor in good health. CDR3s leave out the opening cysteine and the closing phenylalanine or tryptophan.

SVAEGENYGYT | TRBV29-1
ASSLGTGKAYEQY | TRBV4-3
ASRMDRGPNQPQH | TRBV6-2/TRBV6-3
ARSLGATDTQY | TRBV3-1
ASSSPGASTDTQY | TRBV11-2
SAAVRDSNYGYT | TRBV20-1
ASSGDAREAF | TRBV7-9
ASSFYEEQF | TRBV12-3/TRBV12-4
ASSLHGQSSSYEQY | TRBV7-9
ASSPSGESSYEQY | TRBV18
SATYGTDTQY | TRBV20-1
ASSPNRGDGYT | TRBV7-2
ASSFGSGGESIQY | TRBV12-3/TRBV12-4
ASSWVTSYEQY | TRBV27
ASSFSLILSQF | TRBV7-9
AISELSGTDNPGYT | TRBV10-3
ASSQVGRGIHEQY | TRBV4-3
SANSPRLAGEIIQY | TRBV20-1
ASSKGQRTHRNIQY | TRBV21-1
ASSSDRPGTVIPYEQY | TRBV7-9
ASSYWGEVYGYT | TRBV7-2